This T cell receptor (beta chain) was obtained from a study of lymphopenia after photon versus proton radiotherapy (dated 2019 in TCRdb). Regarding the research as a whole: Photon and proton radiation therapy were compared by the study for their immunological effects in patients with gastrointestinal tumors who developed high-grade lymphopenia. A cohort of under 25 patients with gastrointestinal tumors who received either photon or proton therapy and subsequently developed lymphopenia was included. The goal of the study was to characterize the differences between the two radiation modalities in how they affect the immune system.

For CDR1 and CDR2, the germline V gene lists SGHDN and FVKESK. V is shortened by 8 bases, J by 9 bases, and the region joining them spans 23 bases. From cysteine to phenylalanine, the CDR3 is 15 amino acids long. Just CDR3 DNA is preserved here, 45 bases in frame from base 1. Receptors were amplified or captured by the immunoSEQ multiplex PCR assay. T cell repertoires were profiled by deep sequencing of rearranged TCR beta loci, alongside multiparametric flow cytometry. Here the immuneACCESS table is served through TCRdb, limited to in-frame sequences with V and J called. Missing clones are a known gap in these copies; in checked studies unresolved V genes cover under half, and the rest lacks a known reason. The sample includes more than 70,000 clones, with around four fifths observed a single time. Jointly, the top ten make up more than 1.2% of the sample. In regard to this clone: Its antigen has not been determined. No much larger clone is present one base from it, and per-base qualities are unavailable.

What the work shows at the level of the full study, not this receptor alone: After the lymphocyte count nadir, photon-treated repertoires showed oligoclonal expansion, especially of CD8+ Temra cells, which drove the drop in diversity. Across the cohort, a larger post-nadir drop in TCR diversity was inversely correlated with overall survival time among patients who died. Proton-treated patients stayed relatively stable during treatment, while photon-treated patients lost naive T cells and TCR diversity and gained effector/memory populations. The survival association was examined only in patients who died, and the authors described better survival with proton therapy as a possibility, not as a demonstrated result.

The source of this sequence is a man between 60 and 75 years old with pancreatic cancer. The rearranged segments are TRBV14 and TRBJ2-1, and perhaps TRBD1 as D gene, on 6 matching bases. The material was peripheral blood, obtained from a patient treated with proton-based radiotherapy. The CDR3 region: CASAIVGTTSSEQFF. In nucleotide form, the sequence is TGTGCCAGCGCCATTGTAGGGACAACCTCTAGTGAGCAGTTCTTC.